Listed below are T cell receptor beta chains from one sample, sequenced in a study of blood T cell repertoires in COVID-19. Method: immunoSEQ multiplex PCR; TCRdb's copy keeps in-frame clones and lacks some. The table shows 340,000 or so clones, with approximately 83% occurring only once. Sequencing used PBMCs or T cells enriched from blood (not recorded which). These receptors all stem from a woman aged 35 to 49 with acute COVID-19. The conserved cysteine and the conserved F or W are not part of the CDR3 here. D genes are given only for firm matches.

D	length	V	J	CDR3
.	11	TRBV7-8	TRBJ2-7	ASSPAGGYEQY
.	9	TRBV2	TRBJ1-2	ASYRDYGYT
.	13	TRBV7-2	TRBJ1-3	ASSWAVRAGNTIY
.	12	TRBV4-2	TRBJ2-2	ASSQDLGDGELF
.	14	TRBV6-6	TRBJ1-3	ASSYRQPASGNTIY
TRBD2	12	TRBV7-2	TRBJ2-7	ASSFTSGEYEQY
.	7	TRBV20-1	TRBJ1-1	SASLGQP
TRBD2	12	TRBV6-4	TRBJ2-1	ASSGTSYINEQF
.	13	TRBV15	TRBJ2-5	ATSRDSAGRKTQY
TRBD1	12	TRBV7-2	TRBJ1-5	ASSRTGGNQPQH
TRBD1	12	TRBV10-3	TRBJ1-3	AISRDRGGNTIY
.	12	TRBV30	TRBJ1-1	ACSSSCVNTEAF
.	14	TRBV5-4	TRBJ2-3	ASSLTVYPSTDTQY
.	11	TRBV28	TRBJ2-7	ASSLPGGYEQY
TRBD1	15	TRBV9	TRBJ1-2	ASSKGLDRGLAYGYT
.	12	TRBV19	TRBJ2-7	ASSQTTSSYEQY
TRBD1	15	TRBV7-9	TRBJ2-7	ASSLTRSGTGVYEQY
TRBD1	12	TRBV10-3	TRBJ1-5	AISDSAGGQPQH
TRBD1	13	TRBV5-8	TRBJ1-2	ASSAFLGQGTGYT
TRBD2	13	TRBV5-4	TRBJ2-7	ASSFKRGAAYEQY
TRBD1	13	TRBV19	TRBJ2-1	ASSIGIRGWDEQF
TRBD2	14	TRBV10-3	TRBJ2-5	AISGLAGERRETQY
TRBD1	14	TRBV19	TRBJ2-2	ASNTGQGVGAGELF